The source of this T cell receptor (beta chain) is a study of blood T cell repertoires in COVID-19. Study information: From the United States, Italy and Spain came samples of acute and convalescent COVID-19. The analysed material was cDNA or gDNA that came from T cells, B-cell-depleted T cells, or PBMCs.

Germline CDR1 reads SGHTA; CDR2 reads FQGNSA. J gave up 7 bases and V 1 base, and 5 bases lay outside the gene matches. This CDR3 region has 15 residues. The authors' processing: Reference gene primers were amplified, and this amplification served to estimate nucleated cell counts. Sequencing was performed with immunoSEQ multiplex PCR; in TCRdb, only in-frame clones are kept and a portion is missing. V and J calls plus clone size are reproduced from that table; the DNA served to infer D and trimming. Found here are 75,000 to 80,000 clones, around 90% of them singletons; the top ten hold 7% to 10%. This clone showed up just a few times.

What was sequenced was peripheral blood. The origin of this receptor is a human donor in a cohort sampled during active COVID-19. The gene calls are TRBV7-2 and TRBJ2-7; 12 nucleotides align to TRBD2. CDR3 sequence: CASSLELAGGQEQYF. In DNA, the CDR3 is TGTGCCAGCAGCTTAGAACTAGCGGGGGGCCAGGAGCAGTACTTC.